These T cell receptor beta chains were read from a single sample in a study of T cells after yellow fever vaccination. TCRdb reprocessed the 5' RACE reads with MiXCR, giving one entry per CDR3 protein. Among about 360,000 distinct CDR3 sequences listed, over 5% were seen once. This sample comprised PBMCs, obtained 5 days after the yellow fever booster vaccination. These receptors were obtained from a man aged 25 to 40 who received the YFV17D yellow fever vaccine. CDR3s include the opening cysteine and the closing phenylalanine or tryptophan. The D gene is left open where the match is weak. Rows give clone size only sometimes, using once, few, many, or a class for an expanded clone.

V: TRBV6-4
length: 12
size: NA
J: TRBJ2-1
D: NA
DNA: TGTGCCAGCAGTGACCGTGGACATGAGCAGTTCTTC
CDR3: CASSDRGHEQFF

V: TRBV7-7
length: 14
size: NA
J: TRBJ2-5
D: NA
DNA: TGTGCCAGCAGCTTGGCGGGTCCTAAAGAGACCCAGTACTTC
CDR3: CASSLAGPKETQYF

V: TRBV9
length: 15
size: many
J: TRBJ2-7
D: NA
DNA: TGTGCCAGCAGCGTAGCTGGCGGGTTCGCCTACGAGCAGTACTTC
CDR3: CASSVAGGFAYEQYF

V: TRBV29-1
length: 12
size: NA
J: TRBJ2-2
D: NA
DNA: TGCAGCGTTTCCCCACTTACCGGGGAGCTGTTTTTT
CDR3: CSVSPLTGELFF

V: TRBV7-9
length: 14
size: NA
J: TRBJ2-1
D: NA
DNA: TGTGCCAGCAGCTTAGCCCGGGGTTACAATGAGCAGTTCTTC
CDR3: CASSLARGYNEQFF

V: TRBV5-1
length: 15
size: NA
J: TRBJ2-1
D: TRBD1
DNA: TGCGCCAGCAGCTTGGCGGGACAGGGGGCAGGTGAGCAGTTCTTC
CDR3: CASSLAGQGAGEQFF

V: TRBV28
length: 14
size: many
J: TRBJ2-7
D: TRBD1
DNA: TGTGCCAGCAATACCGGGACAGTTCCCTACGAGCAGTACTTC
CDR3: CASNTGTVPYEQYF

V: TRBV5-4
length: 16
size: few
J: TRBJ1-6
D: NA
DNA: TGTGCCAGCAGCTTGGATAGTAACGGAATGGATTCACCCCTCCACTTT
CDR3: CASSLDSNGMDSPLHF

V: TRBV19
length: 14
size: NA
J: TRBJ2-5
D: NA
DNA: TGTGCCAGTAGTGTACAGCGTTCTCAAGAGACCCAGTACTTC
CDR3: CASSVQRSQETQYF

V: TRBV7-9
length: 15
size: many
J: TRBJ2-1
D: TRBD1
DNA: TGTGCCAGCAGCCCGGGACAGGGCTCCTACAATGAGCAGTTCTTC
CDR3: CASSPGQGSYNEQFF

V: TRBV25-1
length: 15
size: NA
J: TRBJ2-5
D: NA
DNA: TGTGCCAGCAGTGAAATGGGGGGGACACAAGAGACCCAGTACTTC
CDR3: CASSEMGGTQETQYF

V: TRBV7-2
length: 14
size: many
J: TRBJ1-1
D: TRBD1
DNA: TGTGCCAGCAGCCCCGGACAGGTTCGCACTGAAGCTTTCTTT
CDR3: CASSPGQVRTEAFF

V: TRBV20-1
length: 16
size: NA
J: TRBJ2-1
D: NA
DNA: TGCAGTGCTCCTACCCGGGGCCGCCCCTCCTACAATGAGCAGTTCTTC
CDR3: CSAPTRGRPSYNEQFF

V: TRBV6-5
length: 15
size: few
J: TRBJ2-7
D: TRBD1
DNA: TGTGCCAGCAGTTACAGTGGGACAGGGAACTACGAGCAGTACTTC
CDR3: CASSYSGTGNYEQYF

V: TRBV12-3/TRBV12-4
length: 13
size: few
J: TRBJ2-5
D: NA
DNA: TGTGCCAGCAGTCCCACTAAGAAAGAGACCCAGTACTTC
CDR3: CASSPTKKETQYF

V: TRBV24-1
length: 17
size: NA
J: TRBJ2-2
D: TRBD2
DNA: TGTGCCACCAGTGACTACGGGGGGGAAGGGAACACCGGGGAGCTGTTTTTT
CDR3: CATSDYGGEGNTGELFF

V: TRBV20-1
length: 14
size: many
J: TRBJ2-1
D: NA
DNA: TGCAGTGTTACGCTAGCTCTCGTATACAATGAGCAGTTCTTC
CDR3: CSVTLALVYNEQFF

V: TRBV20-1
length: 14
size: NA
J: TRBJ2-7
D: NA
DNA: TGCAGTGCTAGAGATCTGGACTACTCCTACGAGCAGTACTTC
CDR3: CSARDLDYSYEQYF

V: TRBV28
length: 15
size: NA
J: TRBJ2-7
D: TRBD2
DNA: TGTGCCAGCAGTTTAGGTGGGAGGGTATCCTACGAGCAGTACTTC
CDR3: CASSLGGRVSYEQYF

V: TRBV20-1
length: 14
size: few
J: TRBJ1-1
D: NA
DNA: TGCAGTGCTAGAAGGGGGGGCCGGAGCACTGAAGCTTTCTTT
CDR3: CSARRGGRSTEAFF

V: TRBV7-2
length: 16
size: few
J: TRBJ2-3
D: TRBD2
DNA: TGTGCCAGCAGCTTAGAACTAGCGGGGTGGGGAGATACGCAGTATTTT
CDR3: CASSLELAGWGDTQYF

V: TRBV7-2
length: 15
size: few
J: TRBJ1-5
D: TRBD1
DNA: TGTGCCAGCAGCTCGCAGGGGGCGCCAGGTCAGCCCCAGCATTTT
CDR3: CASSSQGAPGQPQHF

V: TRBV5-1
length: 15
size: few
J: TRBJ2-1
D: TRBD2
DNA: TGCGCCAGCAGCTTGGGTCAGCGGGAGGGCCGAGGGCAGTTCTTC
CDR3: CASSLGQREGRGQFF

V: TRBV7-2
length: 16
size: many
J: TRBJ2-5
D: TRBD2
DNA: TGTGCCAGCAGCTTAGAGTGGCGGGAGGGCCGGGAGACCCAGTACTTC
CDR3: CASSLEWREGRETQYF

V: TRBV20-1
length: 14
size: few
J: TRBJ2-7
D: NA
DNA: TGCAGTGCTCCCGCTCGGGCGGACATCTACGAGCAGTACTTC
CDR3: CSAPARADIYEQYF

V: TRBV20-1
length: 15
size: once
J: TRBJ2-1
D: NA
DNA: TGCAGTGCCTCAGCTGGTCGGGTCTCCTACAGTGAGCAGTTCTTC
CDR3: CSASAGRVSYSEQFF

V: TRBV19
length: 14
size: many
J: TRBJ2-4
D: NA
DNA: TGTGCCAGTAGTCGGAGAGAGGCCAAAAACATTCAGTACTTC
CDR3: CASSRREAKNIQYF

V: TRBV24-1
length: 15
size: NA
J: TRBJ2-2
D: NA
DNA: TGTGCCACCAGATCCCGGACCGAGAACACCGGGGAGCTGTTTTTT
CDR3: CATRSRTENTGELFF

V: TRBV7-9
length: 15
size: NA
J: TRBJ2-1
D: NA
DNA: TGTGCCAGCGGCGCTGGGCTACTCTCCTACAATGAGCAGTTCTTC
CDR3: CASGAGLLSYNEQFF

V: TRBV12-3/TRBV12-4
length: 14
size: few
J: TRBJ1-5
D: NA
DNA: TGTGCCAGCAGTTTGGGGGAACAGGGTCAGCCCCAGCATTTT
CDR3: CASSLGEQGQPQHF